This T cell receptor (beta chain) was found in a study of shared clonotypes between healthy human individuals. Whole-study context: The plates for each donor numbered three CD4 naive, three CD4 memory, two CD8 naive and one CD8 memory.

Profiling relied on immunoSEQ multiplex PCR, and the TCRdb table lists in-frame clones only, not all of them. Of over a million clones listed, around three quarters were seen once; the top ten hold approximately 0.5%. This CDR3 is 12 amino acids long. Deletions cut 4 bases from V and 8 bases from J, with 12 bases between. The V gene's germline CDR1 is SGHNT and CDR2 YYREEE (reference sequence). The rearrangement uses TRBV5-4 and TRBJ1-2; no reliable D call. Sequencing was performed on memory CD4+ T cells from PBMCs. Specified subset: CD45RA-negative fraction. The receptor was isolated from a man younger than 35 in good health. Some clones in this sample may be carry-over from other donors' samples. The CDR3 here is CASSQDVNGYTF. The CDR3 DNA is TGTGCCAGCAGCCAGGACGTGAACGGCTACACCTTC. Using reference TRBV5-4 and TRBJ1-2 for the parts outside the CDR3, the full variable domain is ETGVTQSPTHLIKTRGQQVTLRCSSQSGHNTVSWYQQALGQGPQFIFQYYREEENGRGNFPPRFSGLQFPNYSSELNVNALELDDSALYLCASSQDVNGYTFGSGTRLTVV.